These 7 T cell receptor beta chains came from one sample sequenced in a study of shared clonotypes between healthy human individuals. Profiling relied on immunoSEQ multiplex PCR, and the TCRdb table lists in-frame clones only, not all of them. The table has around 1.1 million clones, approximately 77% seen once. The sample was memory CD4+ T cells from PBMCs. Subset described: CD45RA-negative fraction. These receptors all come from a young man in good health. Some clones in this sample may be carry-over from other donors' samples.

The chain links TRBV7-8 to TRBJ2-1; the match to TRBD2 covers 14 bases. With 5 bases clipped from V and 6 bases from J, the junction kept 12 bases outside the gene matches. The germline CDR1 and CDR2 sequences are SGHVS and FQNEAQ. There are 18 residues in the CDR3. This CDR3 reads CASSPFPGLAGVVNEQFF. The CDR3 nucleotides read TGTGCCAGCAGCCCGTTCCCGGGACTAGCGGGAGTGGTCAATGAGCAGTTCTTC.

The gene calls are TRBV5-1 and TRBJ2-1, with TRBD2 identical over 11 bases. The germline V gene encodes CDR1 SGHRS and CDR2 YFSETQ. The CDR3 is 17 residues long. The trim removed 3 bases at V and 4 bases at J, leaving 9 bases unmatched. The CDR3 coding sequence is TGCGCCAGCAGCTCCACACCTACTAGCGGGAGTTACAATGAGCAGTTCTTC. Translation gives CASSSTPTSGSYNEQFF.

The J gene is TRBJ2-4, the V gene TRBV6-1; 8 bases are a match to TRBD2. Germline V lookup: CDR1 MNHNS, CDR2 SASEGT. The junction had 14 bases not matched to a gene; V was cut back by 0 bases and J by 1 base. The CDR3 is 20 residues long. The CDR3 here is CASSEASTGGHKGAKNIQYF. CDR3 coding DNA: TGTGCCAGCAGTGAAGCGTCTACGGGAGGGCATAAGGGCGCCAAAAACATTCAGTACTTC.

CDR3 residues: CASSLHRGEKLFF. CDR3 in DNA: TGTGCCAGCAGTTTACACAGGGGGGAAAAACTGTTTTTT. V and J are TRBV28 and TRBJ1-4; 8 nucleotides align to TRBD1. Germline V gives CDR1 MDHEN, CDR2 SYDVKM. The CDR3 is made up of 13 amino acids. V lost 2 bases, J lost 8 bases, and 1 base stayed unmatched. Supplemented by reference TRBV28 and TRBJ1-4, the full variable domain reads DVKVTQSSRYLVKRTGEKVFLECVQDMDHENMFWYRQDPGLGLRLIYFSYDVKMKEKGDIPEGYSVSREKKERFSLILESASTNQTSMYLCASSLHRGEKLFFGSGTQLSVL.

The chain combines TRBV6-4 with TRBJ2-1; D may be TRBD2 (6 bases). V shed 0 bases and J shed 8 bases, with 8 bases lying between them. This CDR3 has 13 residues. Germline V gives CDR1 MRHNA, CDR2 SNTAGT. The CDR3 sequence is CASSDSTGDEQFF. The CDR3 region has the DNA TGTGCCAGCAGTGACTCCACGGGAGATGAGCAGTTCTTC.

The chain employs TRBV6-1 and TRBJ2-4, with D possibly called TRBD1 or TRBD2 (5 bases each). The length of the CDR3 is 13 residues. The V and J ends lost 4 bases and 14 bases respectively, with 18 bases between them. Germline CDR1 MNHNS, CDR2 SASEGT. CDR3 sequence (DNA): TGTGCCAGCAGTGCGATCCCCGGGACGGGGAAGTACTTC. Protein: CASSAIPGTGKYF.

This sequence joins TRBV7-9 and TRBJ1-5; D is uncertain. Germline values: CDR1 SEHNR, CDR2 FQNEAQ (reference sequence). The CDR3 sequence is 14 residues long. The V gene lost 1 base and the J gene lost 6 bases, with 10 bases spanning the gap. The CDR3 nucleotides are TGTGCCAGCAGCTTAGAGGGATCTGTTCAGCCCCAGCATTTT. This translates into CASSLEGSVQPQHF.